The following is a T cell receptor beta chain sequence with its context. Its antigen is still unknown. The data derive from a study of post-analysis software for immune sequencing data. Study summary: Patients had relapsing-remitting, secondary progressive or progressive-relapsing multiple sclerosis; some lacked subtype.

Study-level findings and limits: Controls showed significantly higher normalized Chao1 diversity than did multiple sclerosis patients. Strong co-clustering by F measure was seen for same-batch samples. Patients had higher frequencies than controls of a few TRBV segments, including TRBV5-6, TRBV5-1 and TRBV20-1.

CDR1 and CDR2 (germline): MDHEN, SYDVKM. The V and J ends lost 5 bases and 5 bases, in that order; junction bases with no gene match: 10. There are 15 residues in the CDR3. Prepared TCR beta cDNA libraries contained unique molecular identifiers. MiXCR was run by TCRdb on the PCR reads, yielding one entry per CDR3 protein. In the table there are about 770,000 distinct CDR3 sequences, 46% of which are singletons. The rearrangement uses TRBV28 and TRBJ2-7, with 9 bases that match TRBD1. This clonotype was sampled from a girl aged 5-17 years with multiple sclerosis. The sample consisted of blood. CDR3 sequence (DNA): TGTGCCAGCAGTCCACCGGGACAGGGCGCCCACGAGCAGTACTTC. Protein: CASSPPGQGAHEQYF.